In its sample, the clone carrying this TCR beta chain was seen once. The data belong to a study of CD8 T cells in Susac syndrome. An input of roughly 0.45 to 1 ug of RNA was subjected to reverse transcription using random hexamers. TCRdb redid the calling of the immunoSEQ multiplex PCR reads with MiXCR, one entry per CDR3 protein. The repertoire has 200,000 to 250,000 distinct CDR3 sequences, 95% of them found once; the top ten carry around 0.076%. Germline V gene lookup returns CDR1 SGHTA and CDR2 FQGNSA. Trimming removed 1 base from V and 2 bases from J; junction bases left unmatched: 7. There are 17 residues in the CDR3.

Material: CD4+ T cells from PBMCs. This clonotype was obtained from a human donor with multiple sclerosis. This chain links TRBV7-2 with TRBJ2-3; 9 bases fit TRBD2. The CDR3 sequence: CASSLVGGGGITDTQYF. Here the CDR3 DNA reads TGTGCCAGCAGCTTAGTTGGCGGGGGGGGGATCACAGATACGCAGTATTTT.